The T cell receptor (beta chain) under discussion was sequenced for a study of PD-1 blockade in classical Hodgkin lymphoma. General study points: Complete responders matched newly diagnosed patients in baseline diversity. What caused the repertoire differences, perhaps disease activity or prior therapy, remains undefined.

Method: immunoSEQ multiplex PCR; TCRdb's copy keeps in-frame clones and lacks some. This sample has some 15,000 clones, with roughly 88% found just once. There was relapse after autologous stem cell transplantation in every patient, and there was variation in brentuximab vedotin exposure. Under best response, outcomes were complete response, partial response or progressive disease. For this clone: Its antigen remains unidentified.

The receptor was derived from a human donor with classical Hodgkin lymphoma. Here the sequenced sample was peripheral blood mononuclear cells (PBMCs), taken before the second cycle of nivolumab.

Written as DNA, the CDR3 is TGCGCCAGCAGCGACCAATACACTGAAGCTTTCTTT. Translation gives CASSDQYTEAFF. The chain employs TRBV5-1 and TRBJ1-1, with D uncertain. V gave up 4 bases and J gave up 3 bases, with 7 bases separating them. This CDR3 region has 12 residues. Germline V gene sequence: CDR1 SGHRS, CDR2 YFSETQ.